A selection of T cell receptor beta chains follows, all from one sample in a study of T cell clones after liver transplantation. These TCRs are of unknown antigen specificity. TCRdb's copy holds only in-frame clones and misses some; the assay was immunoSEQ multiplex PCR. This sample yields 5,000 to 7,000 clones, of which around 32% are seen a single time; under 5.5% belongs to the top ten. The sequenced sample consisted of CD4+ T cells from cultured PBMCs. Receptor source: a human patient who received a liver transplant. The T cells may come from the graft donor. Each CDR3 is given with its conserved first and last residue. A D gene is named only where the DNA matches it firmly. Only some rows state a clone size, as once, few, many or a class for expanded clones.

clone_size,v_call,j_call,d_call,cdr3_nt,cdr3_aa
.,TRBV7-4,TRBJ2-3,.,TGTGCCAGCAGCTCAGGGGTGACAGATACGCAGTATTTT,CASSSGVTDTQYF
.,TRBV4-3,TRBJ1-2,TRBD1,TGCGCCAGCAGCCAAGACGTCGGATTCGGACAGGTGTTATACTATGGCTACACCTTC,CASSQDVGFGQVLYYGYTF
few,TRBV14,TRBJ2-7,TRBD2,TGTGCCAGCAGCCCTGCGGGTGGCGGGAGCGTTTCCGAGCAGTACTTC,CASSPAGGGSVSEQYF
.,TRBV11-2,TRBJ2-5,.,TGTGCCAGCAGCGCCCAATTGGGGGAGACCCAGTACTTC,CASSAQLGETQYF
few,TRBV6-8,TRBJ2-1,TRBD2,TGTGCCAGCACCGCCGGGACTAGAAACAATGAGCAGTTCTTC,CASTAGTRNNEQFF
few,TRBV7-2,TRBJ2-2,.,TGTGCCAGCAGCTTTAGGGGAAACACCGGGGAGCTGTTTTTT,CASSFRGNTGELFF
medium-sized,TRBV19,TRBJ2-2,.,TGTGCCACCGGTACAGGGTTTGGTAACACCGGGGAGCTGTTTTTT,CATGTGFGNTGELFF
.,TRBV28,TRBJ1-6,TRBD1,TGTGCCAGCAGTTCCACCGGGACAGGGTATTCACCCCTCCACTTT,CASSSTGTGYSPLHF
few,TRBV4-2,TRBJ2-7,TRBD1,TGTGCCAGCAGTTTGGACAGGTTCTACGAGCAGTACTTC,CASSLDRFYEQYF
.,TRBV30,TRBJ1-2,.,TGTGCCTGGATGACATATCCGCGGGGCTACACCTTC,CAWMTYPRGYTF
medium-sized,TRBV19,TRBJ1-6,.,TGTGCCAGTAGTCTCCTGGGGAGGGGAGGATCACCCCTCCACTTT,CASSLLGRGGSPLHF
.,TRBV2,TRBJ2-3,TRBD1,TGTGCCAGCACGGGACAGGATTTCACAGATACGCAGTATTTT,CASTGQDFTDTQYF
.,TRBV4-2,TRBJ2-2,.,TGTGCCAGCCGTATAGCGAGACCCACCGGGGAGCTGTTTTTT,CASRIARPTGELFF
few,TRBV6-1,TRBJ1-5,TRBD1,TGTGCCAGCAGGAATACAGGGGTTCAGCCCCAGCATTTT,CASRNTGVQPQHF
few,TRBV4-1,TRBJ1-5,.,TGCGCCAGCAGCCCGCAAGGTAGTATTCAGCCCCAGCATTTT,CASSPQGSIQPQHF
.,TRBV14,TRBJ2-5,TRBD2,TGTGCCAGCAGCCAACAAGCGACTAGCGGGATGGAGGAGACCCAGTACTTC,CASSQQATSGMEETQYF
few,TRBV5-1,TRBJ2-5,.,TGCGCCAGCAGCTTGGGACACCCACAAGAGACCCAGTACTTC,CASSLGHPQETQYF
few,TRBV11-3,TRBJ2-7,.,TGTGCCAGCAGTCGCGGCCAGGGAGGGGGTTACGAGCAGTACTTC,CASSRGQGGGYEQYF
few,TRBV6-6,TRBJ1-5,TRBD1,TGTGCCAGCAGTTACGCCGGACAGGGGCTGGGGCAGCCCCAGCATTTT,CASSYAGQGLGQPQHF
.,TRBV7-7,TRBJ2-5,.,TGTGCCAGCAGCCAGGACAGAGAGACCCAGTACTTC,CASSQDRETQYF
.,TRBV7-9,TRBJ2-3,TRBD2,TGTGCCAGCGACCCTAGCGGGAGTCACCGCACAGATACGCAGTATTTT,CASDPSGSHRTDTQYF
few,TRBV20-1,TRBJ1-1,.,TGCAGTGCTAAAGGGGCTGAAGCTTTCTTT,CSAKGAEAFF
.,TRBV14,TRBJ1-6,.,TGTGCCAGCAGCTTTACGTACGATTCACCCCTCCACTTT,CASSFTYDSPLHF
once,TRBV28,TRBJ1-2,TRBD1,TGTGCCATCAGGACAGGCCCCTATGGCTACACCTTC,CAIRTGPYGYTF
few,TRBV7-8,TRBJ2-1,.,TGTGCCAGCAGCCTCACGGCCGGGGGTTATGAGCAGTTCTTC,CASSLTAGGYEQFF
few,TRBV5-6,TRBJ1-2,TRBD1,TGTGCCAGCAGCTTAGGGGGCGCGAGTGGTGGCTACACCTTC,CASSLGGASGGYTF
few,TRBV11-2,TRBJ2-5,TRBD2,TGTGCCAGCAGCCCTACTAGCGGGAGAGCGGAGCAGTACTTC,CASSPTSGRAEQYF
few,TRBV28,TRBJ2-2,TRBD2,TGTGCCAGCAGTTTGGGGGGGAGCTACACCGGGGAGCTGTTTTTT,CASSLGGSYTGELFF
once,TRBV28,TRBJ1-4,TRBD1,TGTGCCAGCAGTTCTCCGGTACAGGGGAATGAAAAACTGCTTTTT,CASSSPVQGNEKLLF
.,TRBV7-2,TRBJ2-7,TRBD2,TGTGCCAGCAGCCCTACTAGCGGGAGAGCGGAGCAGTACTTC,CASSPTSGRAEQYF
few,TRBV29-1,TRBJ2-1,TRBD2,TGCAGCGTCGCCCGACTAGCGGGAGTCGACAATGAGCAGTTCTTC,CSVARLAGVDNEQFF
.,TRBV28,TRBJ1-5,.,TGTGCCAGCAGTTTATGGGGGTCTGGGGGGAGCAATCAGCCCCAGCATTTT,CASSLWGSGGSNQPQHF
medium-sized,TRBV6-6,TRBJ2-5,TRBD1,TGTGCCAGCGGAAACCGACAGGGAAAGACCCAGTACTTC,CASGNRQGKTQYF
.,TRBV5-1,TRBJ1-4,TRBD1,TGCGCCAGCAGCTACCAAGGGGGCCCTAATGAAAAACTGTTTTTT,CASSYQGGPNEKLFF
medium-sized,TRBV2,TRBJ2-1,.,TGTGCCAGCAGTAGTGGTTTTAAGACCAATGAGCAGTTCTTC,CASSSGFKTNEQFF
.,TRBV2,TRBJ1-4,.,TGTGCCAGCACCCTTTGGGTCCGTAATGAAAAACTGTTTTTT,CASTLWVRNEKLFF
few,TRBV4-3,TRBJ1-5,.,TGCGCCAGCAGCCACCCTGCAGGGAGCAATCAGCCCCAGCATTTT,CASSHPAGSNQPQHF
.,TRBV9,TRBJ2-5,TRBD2,TGTGCCAGCAGCCCTAGCGGGAGGGCCGAGACCCAGTACTTC,CASSPSGRAETQYF
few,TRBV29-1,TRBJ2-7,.,TGCAGCGTTGGATTGCCCCTCTTGGACGAGCAGTACTTC,CSVGLPLLDEQYF
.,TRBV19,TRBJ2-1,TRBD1,TGTGCCAGTAGTATATCAGGCAGGGGGAGATCGGACAATGAGCAGTTCTTC,CASSISGRGRSDNEQFF
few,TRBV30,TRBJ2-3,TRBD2,TGTGCCTGGAGTCTGGGACTAGCTTTTGGGGATACGCAGTATTTT,CAWSLGLAFGDTQYF
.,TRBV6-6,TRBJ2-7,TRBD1,TGTGCCAGCAGATATATCACCGGGACAGGGGTTAACGAGCAGTACTTC,CASRYITGTGVNEQYF
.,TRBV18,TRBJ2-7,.,TGTGCCAGCTCACCAGTTCAGGGGCCACTATACGAGCAGTACTTC,CASSPVQGPLYEQYF
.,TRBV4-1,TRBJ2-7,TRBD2,TGCGCCAGCAGCCAAGGACCGGGACTAGCGGGCTCCTACGAGCAGTACTTC,CASSQGPGLAGSYEQYF
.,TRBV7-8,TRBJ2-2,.,TGTGCCAGCAGCTTTACGGGCCGCGGTACCGGGGAGCTGTTTTTT,CASSFTGRGTGELFF
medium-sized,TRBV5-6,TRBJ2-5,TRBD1,TGTGCCAGCAGCTCCCGGGACAGTGGATCATCTAGGACCCAGTACTTC,CASSSRDSGSSRTQYF
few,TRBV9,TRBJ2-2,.,TGTGCCAGCAGCGCCCTAGGGGAGCTGTTTTTT,CASSALGELFF
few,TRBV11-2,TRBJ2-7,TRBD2,TGTGCCAGCAGCCCAATTAGCGGGAGGGCCTACGAGCAGTACTTC,CASSPISGRAYEQYF
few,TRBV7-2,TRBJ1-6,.,TGTGCCAGCAGCCCTCGTGAGGGGGGATCGGGATCACCCCTCCACTTT,CASSPREGGSGSPLHF
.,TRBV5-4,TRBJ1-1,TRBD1,TGTGCCAGCAGCCCTGGACAGGGCCCACAAGCTTTCTTT,CASSPGQGPQAFF
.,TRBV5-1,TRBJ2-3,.,TGCGCCAGCAGCTTGGGAGACAGTCGCACAGATACGCAGTATTTT,CASSLGDSRTDTQYF